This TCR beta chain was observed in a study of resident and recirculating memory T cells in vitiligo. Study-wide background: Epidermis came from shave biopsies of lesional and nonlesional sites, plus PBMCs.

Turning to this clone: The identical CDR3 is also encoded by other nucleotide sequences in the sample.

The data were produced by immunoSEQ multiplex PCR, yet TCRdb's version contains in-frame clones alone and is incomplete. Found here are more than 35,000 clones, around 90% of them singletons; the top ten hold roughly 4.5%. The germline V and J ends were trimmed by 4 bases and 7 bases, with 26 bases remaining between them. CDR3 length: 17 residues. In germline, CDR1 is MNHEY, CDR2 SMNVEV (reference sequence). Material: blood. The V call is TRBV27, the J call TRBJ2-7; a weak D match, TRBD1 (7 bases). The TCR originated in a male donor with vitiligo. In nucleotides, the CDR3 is TGTGCCAGCAGTTCCCTCGACCTGCGGGACAGCCGAAGGGAGCAGTACTTC. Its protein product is CASSSLDLRDSRREQYF.